The TCR beta chain under discussion was sequenced for a study of OX40 agonist ivuxolimab in advanced cancers. Turning to the study itself: An agonistic anti-OX40 (CD134) antibody, ivuxolimab, was used to treat the patients. Study-wide results and caveats: At 0.1 to 3.0 mg/kg, CD4+ and CD8+ blood T cells expanded clonally by week 6.

Germline CDR1 SGHRS, CDR2 YFSETQ. Trimming stripped 4 bases from V and 3 bases from J, with 16 bases between. The CDR3 extends over 15 amino acids. Assay used: immunoSEQ multiplex PCR; TCRdb lists only in-frame clones, some missing. The data show about 60,000 clones, about 88% seen once. With respect to this clone: Antigen: not known.

This TCR was recovered from an adult with an advanced solid tumor such as melanoma, head and neck, liver or kidney cancer. The source was CD4+ or CD8+ T cells sorted from blood, collected in a trial of the OX40 agonist ivuxolimab. The rearrangement joins TRBV5-1 to TRBJ1-1; no firm D call. The CDR3 nucleotides read TGCGCCAGCAGCCAATCCCCCAGCCTATACACTGAAGCTTTCTTT. It specifies CASSQSPSLYTEAFF.